This T cell receptor (beta chain) was identified in a study of regulatory T cells in long-lasting Graves disease. The junction had 8 bases not matched to a gene; V was cut back by 3 bases and J by 6 bases. Germline CDR1 and CDR2: SNHLY and FYNNEI. This CDR3 has 15 amino acids. Broader study findings: The study found lower TCR diversity in persistent Graves' patients than in newly diagnosed ones.

This clonotype was observed a few times. Its antigen is still unknown. As for time point: newly diagnosed GD, antithyroid drugs for less than 3 months. PBMC RNA was the source of the TCR library. Graves' disease was diagnosed by American Thyroid Association guidelines. The TCR beta library used iRepertoire HTBI primers with Arm-PCR amplification of CDR3. TCRdb itself ran the multiplex PCR reads through MiXCR, one entry per CDR3 protein. The data hold 400,000 to 500,000 distinct CDR3 sequences, with around 14% observed a single time. This sample also belongs to another study, concerning T cells in Graves' hyperthyroidism and ophthalmopathy.

The receptor comes from a woman between 25 and 40 years old with Graves disease. Material: peripheral blood mononuclear cells (PBMCs), obtained at new diagnosis, from a patient treated with antithyroid drugs. V usage is TRBV2 and J usage is TRBJ2-1, with 7 bases fitting TRBD2. The chain's CDR3 is CASSDRASGLNEQFF. The DNA for the CDR3 is TGTGCCAGCAGTGATCGGGCTAGCGGCCTCAATGAGCAGTTCTTC.